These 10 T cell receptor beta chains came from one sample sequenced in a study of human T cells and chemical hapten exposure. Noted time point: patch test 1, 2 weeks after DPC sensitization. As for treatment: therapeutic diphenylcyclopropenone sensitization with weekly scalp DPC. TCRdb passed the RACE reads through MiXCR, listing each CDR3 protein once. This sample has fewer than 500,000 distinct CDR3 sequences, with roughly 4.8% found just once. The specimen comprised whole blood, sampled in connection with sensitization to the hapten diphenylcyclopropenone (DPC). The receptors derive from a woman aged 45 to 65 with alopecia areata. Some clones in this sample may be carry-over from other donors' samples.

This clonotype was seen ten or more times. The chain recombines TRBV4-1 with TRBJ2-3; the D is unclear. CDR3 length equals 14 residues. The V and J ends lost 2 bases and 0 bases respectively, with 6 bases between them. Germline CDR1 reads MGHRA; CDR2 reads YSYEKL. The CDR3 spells CASSQRLSTDTQYF. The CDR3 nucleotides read TGCGCCAGCAGCCAACGACTCAGCACAGATACGCAGTATTTT.

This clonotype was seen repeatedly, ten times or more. CDR3 nucleotide sequence: TGTGCCAGCAGCCTCAGGACCGGGGAGACCCAGTACTTC. Protein product: CASSLRTGETQYF. This chain uses TRBV5-6 with TRBJ2-5; D is unclear. The CDR3 is made up of 13 amino acids. In germline, CDR1 is SGHDT, CDR2 YYEEEE. Trimming took off 4 bases at V and 5 bases at J, with 12 bases between the two ends. The full variable domain, with the rest looked up from reference TRBV5-6 and TRBJ2-5, is DAGVTQSPTHLIKTRGQQVTLRCSPKSGHDTVSWYQQALGQGPQFIFQYYEEEERQRGNFPDRFSGHQFPNYSSELNVNALLLGDSALYLCASSLRTGETQYFGPGTRLLVL.

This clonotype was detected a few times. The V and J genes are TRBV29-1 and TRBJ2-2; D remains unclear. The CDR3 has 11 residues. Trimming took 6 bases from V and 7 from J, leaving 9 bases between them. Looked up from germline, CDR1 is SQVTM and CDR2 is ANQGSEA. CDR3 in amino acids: CSVVAGGELFF. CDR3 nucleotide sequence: TGCAGCGTGGTGGCCGGCGGGGAGCTGTTTTTT.

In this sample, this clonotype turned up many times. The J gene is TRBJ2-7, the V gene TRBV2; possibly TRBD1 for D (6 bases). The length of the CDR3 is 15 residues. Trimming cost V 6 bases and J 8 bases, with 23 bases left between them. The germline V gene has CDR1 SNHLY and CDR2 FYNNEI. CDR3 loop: CASRPLGGPLWKQYF. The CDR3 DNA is TGTGCCAGCAGGCCCCTTGGGGGCCCACTCTGGAAGCAGTACTTC.

CDR3: CANHLPGFGTEAFF. Written as DNA, the CDR3 is TGTGCCAACCACTTGCCGGGTTTCGGCACTGAAGCTTTCTTT. This chain links TRBV24-1 with TRBJ1-1; D unclear. CDR1 and CDR2 (germline): KGHDR, SFDVKD. Between the trimmed V and J ends, which lost 11 bases and 4 bases, there was a span of 19 bases. The CDR3 runs to 14 residues.

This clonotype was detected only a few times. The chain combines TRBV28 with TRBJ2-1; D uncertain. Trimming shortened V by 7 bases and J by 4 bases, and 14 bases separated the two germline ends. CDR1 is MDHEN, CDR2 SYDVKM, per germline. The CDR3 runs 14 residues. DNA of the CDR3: TGTGCCAGCACCCTACTCGGAGATTACAATGAGCAGTTCTTC. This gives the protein CASTLLGDYNEQFF. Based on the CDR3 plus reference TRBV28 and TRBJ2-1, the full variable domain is DVKVTQSSRYLVKRTGEKVFLECVQDMDHENMFWYRQDPGLGLRLIYFSYDVKMKEKGDIPEGYSVSREKKERFSLILESASTNQTSMYLCASTLLGDYNEQFFGPGTRLTVL.

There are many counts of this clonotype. The DNA for the CDR3 is TGTGCCAGCAGCTTTGCTCACATGAATGAAGCTTTCTTT. Translation: CASSFAHMNEAFF. This sequence joins TRBV7-8 and TRBJ1-1, with D unresolved. The germline gives CDR1 SGHVS, CDR2 FQNEAQ. V dropped 3 bases and J dropped 7 bases, with 12 bases sitting between them. There are 13 residues in the CDR3.

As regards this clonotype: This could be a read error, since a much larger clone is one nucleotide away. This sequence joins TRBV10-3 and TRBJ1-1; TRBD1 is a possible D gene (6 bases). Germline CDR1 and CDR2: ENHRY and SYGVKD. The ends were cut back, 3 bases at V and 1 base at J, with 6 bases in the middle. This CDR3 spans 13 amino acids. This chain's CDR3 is CAISEQGNTEAFF. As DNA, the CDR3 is TGTGCCATCAGTGAACAGGGGAACACTGAAGCTTTCTTT.

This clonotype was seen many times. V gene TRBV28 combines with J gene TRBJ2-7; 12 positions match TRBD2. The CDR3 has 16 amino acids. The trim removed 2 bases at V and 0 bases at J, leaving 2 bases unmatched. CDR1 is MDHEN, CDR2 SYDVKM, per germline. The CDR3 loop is CASSLGLAGHSYEQYF. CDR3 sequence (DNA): TGTGCCAGCAGTTTAGGACTAGCGGGACACTCCTACGAGCAGTACTTC.

The CDR3 here is CAISETGGSYNSPLHF. DNA of the CDR3: TGTGCCATCAGTGAGACAGGGGGCTCCTATAATTCACCCCTCCACTTT. This chain uses TRBV10-3 with TRBJ1-6; TRBD1 aligns across 8 bases. Per the germline V gene, CDR1 is ENHRY and CDR2 is SYGVKD. J gave up 0 bases and V 2 bases, and 0 bases lay outside the gene matches. This CDR3 is built from 16 residues.